Below, 21 T cell receptor beta chains from the same sample are listed, as sequenced in a study of follicular helper T cells after annual influenza vaccination. Profiling relied on immunoSEQ multiplex PCR, and the TCRdb table lists in-frame clones only, not all of them. Seen here are about 27,000 clones, more than 80% observed once, and the top ten hold about 1.2%. Time point in this sample: 2014-2015 season, pre-vaccination. Source: CXCR5+ CD38- circulating T follicular helper cells from blood, taken on the day of influenza vaccination. The subset: circulating Tfh, non-naive CD4+CXCR5+PD-1+ (ICOS+CD38+ or ICOS-CD38-). All receptors derive from an adult who received the influenza vaccine.

V gene TRBV4-2 combines with J gene TRBJ1-1; weak D call: TRBD1 (5 bases). The CDR3 contains 16 residues. Trimming shortened V by 0 bases and J by 7 bases, and 18 bases separated the two germline ends. Germline V CDR1 and CDR2: LGHNA, YNFKEQ. This CDR3 reads CASSQEGPRNHIEAFF. The CDR3 nucleotides are TGTGCCAGCAGCCAAGAGGGGCCGAGGAATCATATTGAAGCTTTCTTT.

The chain uses TRBV28 and TRBJ1-2, with TRBD1 matching 8 bases. Germline lookup yields CDR1 MDHEN and CDR2 SYDVKM. Trimming at V came to 7 bases and at J to 3 bases, leaving 4 bases not matched to a gene. This CDR3 region has 13 residues. For the CDR3, the DNA is TGTGCCAGCAAAGGACAGGGTTACTATGGCTACACCTTC. Translation gives CASKGQGYYGYTF.

The genes are TRBV19 and TRBJ1-5; no firm D call. The CDR3 is 17 amino acids. Trimming took off 7 bases at V and 1 base at J, with 20 bases between the two ends. Germline CDR1 LNHDA, CDR2 SQIVND (reference sequence). The CDR3 is CASTPEGRSWSNQPQHF. CDR3 sequence (DNA): TGTGCCAGTACCCCCGAGGGAAGGAGTTGGAGCAATCAGCCCCAGCATTTT.

The genes are TRBV7-2 and TRBJ1-2; 7 bases map to TRBD1. V lost 4 bases and J lost 4; bases outside the gene matches: 3. Germline lookup yields CDR1 SGHTA and CDR2 FQGNSA. The CDR3 runs to 13 residues. CDR3 bases: TGTGCCAGCAGCTACGACAGGGTCTATGGCTACACCTTC. Protein product: CASSYDRVYGYTF.

This chain connects TRBV7-9 to TRBJ2-5, with 13 nucleotides matching TRBD2. Germline lookup yields CDR1 SEHNR and CDR2 FQNEAQ (reference sequence). The CDR3 contains 16 residues. V was pared by 5 bases and J by 7 bases, with 10 bases of the junction left unmatched. The CDR3 loop reads CASSAWTSGGGGTQYF. In nucleotides, the CDR3 is TGTGCCAGCAGCGCCTGGACTAGCGGGGGCGGGGGGACCCAGTACTTC.

The chain carries TRBV27 and TRBJ1-1; a weak D match, TRBD1 (5 bases). V lost 4 bases, J lost 0 bases, and 9 bases lay in between. Germline V gene data show CDR1 as MNHEY and CDR2 as SMNVEV (reference sequence). CDR3 size: 14 residues. CDR3 protein: CASSSPGMNTEAFF. The DNA of the CDR3 is TGTGCCAGCAGTTCTCCAGGGATGAACACTGAAGCTTTCTTT.

The chain employs TRBV7-2 and TRBJ2-5; weak D call: TRBD1 (6 bases). The germline V gene encodes CDR1 SGHTA and CDR2 FQGNSA. The CDR3 length is 16 residues. V shed 1 base and J shed 6 bases, with 18 bases lying between them. CDR3 sequence: CASSLVPAGVGKTQYF. The CDR3 bases are TGTGCCAGCAGCTTAGTGCCTGCAGGGGTCGGAAAGACCCAGTACTTC.

The chain joins TRBV6-4 to TRBJ2-3, with 10 bases fitting TRBD2. J was trimmed by 2 bases and V by 2 bases; bases with no gene match: 1. This CDR3 region has 15 residues. CDR1 is MRHNA, CDR2 SNTAGT, per germline. The CDR3 protein is CASSDSGGATDTQYF. The CDR3 bases are TGTGCCAGCAGTGACAGCGGGGGGGCCACAGATACGCAGTATTTT.

V usage is TRBV28 and J usage is TRBJ2-1; 9 bases align to TRBD2. The V segment lost 1 base and the J segment 5 bases; nucleotides outside the gene matches: 3. The length of the CDR3 is 15 residues. The germline gives CDR1 MDHEN, CDR2 SYDVKM. CDR3 sequence (DNA): TGTGCCAGCAGTTTATTGACTAGCGGAGACAATGAGCAGTTCTTC. The encoded protein is CASSLLTSGDNEQFF.

This clone occurred once. V gene TRBV6-1 combines with J gene TRBJ1-4; 7 bases match TRBD1. Trimming removed 4 bases from V and 8 bases from J; junction bases left unmatched: 4. CDR1 and CDR2 (germline): MNHNS, SASEGT. This CDR3 is built from 13 residues. CDR3 sequence (DNA): TGTGCCAGCAGTGTACAGGGGACCGAAAAACTGTTTTTT. It encodes CASSVQGTEKLFF.

This chain links TRBV4-1 with TRBJ1-5; the D gene is possibly TRBD1 (5 bases). The CDR3 has 17 residues. Per the germline V gene, CDR1 is MGHRA and CDR2 is YSYEKL. The V end lost 1 base, the J end lost 2 bases, and 15 bases lay between the germline ends. DNA of the CDR3: TGCGCCAGCAGCCAAGGGGTTTCAGGGAGGGGCAATCAGCCCCAGCATTTT. It codes for CASSQGVSGRGNQPQHF.

The CDR3 reads CASSWQVDSYEQYF. The CDR3 DNA is TGTGCCAGCAGTTGGCAGGTAGACTCCTACGAGCAGTACTTC. J is TRBJ2-7 and V is TRBV2; D call uncertain. V was pared by 5 bases and J by 0 bases, with 11 bases between. CDR3 length: 14 amino acids. Looked up from germline, CDR1 is SNHLY and CDR2 is FYNNEI.

This chain connects TRBV30 to TRBJ2-3; 7 bases are shared with TRBD2. The CDR3 is 14 residues long. Trimming at V came to 1 base and at J to 3 bases, leaving 4 bases not matched to a gene. Per the germline V gene, CDR1 is GTSNPN and CDR2 is SVGIG (reference sequence). As DNA, the CDR3 is TGTGCCTGGAGTGCGGGGGGTCGGACAGATACGCAGTATTTT. It is translated as CAWSAGGRTDTQYF.

This clone has more than one count but fewer than ten. CDR3 DNA sequence: TGCGCCAGCAGCTTCCCCCCCCCGACCCTCCTAGCGGGACTGTACAATGAGCAGTTCTTC. Amino acid sequence: CASSFPPPTLLAGLYNEQFF. This chain joins TRBV5-1 and TRBJ2-1; TRBD2 matches 9 bases. CDR1 is SGHRS and CDR2 is YFSETQ in the germline V gene. This CDR3 spans 20 amino acids. Unmatched junction bases numbered 19, after V lost 2 bases and J lost 4 bases. Based on the CDR3 plus reference TRBV5-1 and TRBJ2-1, the full variable domain is KAGVTQTPRYLIKTRGQQVTLSCSPISGHRSVSWYQQTPGQGLQFLFEYFSETQRNKGNFPGRFSGRQFSNSRSEMNVSTLELGDSALYLCASSFPPPTLLAGLYNEQFFGPGTRLTVL.

The chain is built from TRBV7-3 and TRBJ2-7; 10 positions agree with TRBD1. Trimming at V came to 3 bases and at J to 5 bases, leaving 4 bases not matched to a gene. Germline assignment: CDR1 SGHTA and CDR2 FQGTGA. The CDR3 has 14 residues. The CDR3 loop reads CASSLTGQGNEQYF. The CDR3 nucleotides read TGTGCCAGCAGCTTGACGGGACAGGGGAACGAGCAGTACTTC.

This chain joins TRBV18 and TRBJ2-4; maybe TRBD1 (6 bases). The CDR3 loop spans 13 amino acids. The ends were cut back, 0 bases at V and 12 bases at J, with 12 bases in the middle. The germline CDR1 and CDR2 sequences are KGHSH and LQKENI. The CDR3 DNA reads as TGTGCCAGCTCACCACCGAATTCAGGGGATCAGTACTTC. Its protein is CASSPPNSGDQYF.

About this clone: At the DNA level, this CDR3 is encoded by other sequences in the same sample as well. The genes are TRBV15 and TRBJ2-5; D is unclear. CDR3 length: 13 amino acids. Germline V gene lookup returns CDR1 LNHNV and CDR2 YYDKDF (reference sequence). The germline V and J ends were trimmed by 1 base and 0 bases, with 3 bases remaining between them. In DNA form, the CDR3 reads TGTGCCACCAGCAGAGCGTACCAAGAGACCCAGTACTTC. Its protein product is CATSRAYQETQYF.

This clone was seen only a few times. V and J are TRBV14 and TRBJ1-3; D uncertain. Germline lookup yields CDR1 SGHDN and CDR2 FVKESK. Between the trimmed V and J ends, which lost 5 bases and 4 bases, there was a span of 9 bases. The CDR3 has 13 amino acids. CDR3 amino acids: CASSVSPGNTIYF. As DNA, the CDR3 is TGTGCCAGCAGCGTGAGCCCCGGAAACACCATATATTTT.

This clone was observed a handful of times. The rearrangement joins TRBV19 to TRBJ1-5; 10 bases fit TRBD1. CDR1 and CDR2 from the germline V gene are LNHDA and SQIVND (reference sequence). The CDR3 has 16 residues. The V segment lost 1 base and the J segment 6 bases; nucleotides outside the gene matches: 6. CDR3 loop: CASSIAPGQGRQPQHF. In DNA, the CDR3 is TGTGCCAGTAGTATAGCACCGGGACAGGGGCGTCAGCCCCAGCATTTT.

This clone occurred a few times. V usage is TRBV2 and J usage is TRBJ2-7, with 7 bases matching TRBD2. V was pared by 1 base and J by 3 bases, with 6 bases of the junction left unmatched. Germline V lookup: CDR1 SNHLY, CDR2 FYNNEI. This CDR3 spans 15 amino acids. The CDR3 nucleotides read TGTGCCAGCAGTGAAGGTATTACTAGCGACTACGAGCAGTACTTC. It specifies CASSEGITSDYEQYF.

The chain uses TRBV9 and TRBJ1-6; TRBD1 matches 10 bases. The CDR3 covers 14 residues. Germline V gene data show CDR1 as SGDLS and CDR2 as YYNGEE. Trimming cost V 2 bases and J 10 bases; bases outside gene matches: 3. In DNA, the CDR3 is TGTGCCAGCAGCGTTGGGGACAGGGGCTCACCCCTCCACTTT. It translates to CASSVGDRGSPLHF.